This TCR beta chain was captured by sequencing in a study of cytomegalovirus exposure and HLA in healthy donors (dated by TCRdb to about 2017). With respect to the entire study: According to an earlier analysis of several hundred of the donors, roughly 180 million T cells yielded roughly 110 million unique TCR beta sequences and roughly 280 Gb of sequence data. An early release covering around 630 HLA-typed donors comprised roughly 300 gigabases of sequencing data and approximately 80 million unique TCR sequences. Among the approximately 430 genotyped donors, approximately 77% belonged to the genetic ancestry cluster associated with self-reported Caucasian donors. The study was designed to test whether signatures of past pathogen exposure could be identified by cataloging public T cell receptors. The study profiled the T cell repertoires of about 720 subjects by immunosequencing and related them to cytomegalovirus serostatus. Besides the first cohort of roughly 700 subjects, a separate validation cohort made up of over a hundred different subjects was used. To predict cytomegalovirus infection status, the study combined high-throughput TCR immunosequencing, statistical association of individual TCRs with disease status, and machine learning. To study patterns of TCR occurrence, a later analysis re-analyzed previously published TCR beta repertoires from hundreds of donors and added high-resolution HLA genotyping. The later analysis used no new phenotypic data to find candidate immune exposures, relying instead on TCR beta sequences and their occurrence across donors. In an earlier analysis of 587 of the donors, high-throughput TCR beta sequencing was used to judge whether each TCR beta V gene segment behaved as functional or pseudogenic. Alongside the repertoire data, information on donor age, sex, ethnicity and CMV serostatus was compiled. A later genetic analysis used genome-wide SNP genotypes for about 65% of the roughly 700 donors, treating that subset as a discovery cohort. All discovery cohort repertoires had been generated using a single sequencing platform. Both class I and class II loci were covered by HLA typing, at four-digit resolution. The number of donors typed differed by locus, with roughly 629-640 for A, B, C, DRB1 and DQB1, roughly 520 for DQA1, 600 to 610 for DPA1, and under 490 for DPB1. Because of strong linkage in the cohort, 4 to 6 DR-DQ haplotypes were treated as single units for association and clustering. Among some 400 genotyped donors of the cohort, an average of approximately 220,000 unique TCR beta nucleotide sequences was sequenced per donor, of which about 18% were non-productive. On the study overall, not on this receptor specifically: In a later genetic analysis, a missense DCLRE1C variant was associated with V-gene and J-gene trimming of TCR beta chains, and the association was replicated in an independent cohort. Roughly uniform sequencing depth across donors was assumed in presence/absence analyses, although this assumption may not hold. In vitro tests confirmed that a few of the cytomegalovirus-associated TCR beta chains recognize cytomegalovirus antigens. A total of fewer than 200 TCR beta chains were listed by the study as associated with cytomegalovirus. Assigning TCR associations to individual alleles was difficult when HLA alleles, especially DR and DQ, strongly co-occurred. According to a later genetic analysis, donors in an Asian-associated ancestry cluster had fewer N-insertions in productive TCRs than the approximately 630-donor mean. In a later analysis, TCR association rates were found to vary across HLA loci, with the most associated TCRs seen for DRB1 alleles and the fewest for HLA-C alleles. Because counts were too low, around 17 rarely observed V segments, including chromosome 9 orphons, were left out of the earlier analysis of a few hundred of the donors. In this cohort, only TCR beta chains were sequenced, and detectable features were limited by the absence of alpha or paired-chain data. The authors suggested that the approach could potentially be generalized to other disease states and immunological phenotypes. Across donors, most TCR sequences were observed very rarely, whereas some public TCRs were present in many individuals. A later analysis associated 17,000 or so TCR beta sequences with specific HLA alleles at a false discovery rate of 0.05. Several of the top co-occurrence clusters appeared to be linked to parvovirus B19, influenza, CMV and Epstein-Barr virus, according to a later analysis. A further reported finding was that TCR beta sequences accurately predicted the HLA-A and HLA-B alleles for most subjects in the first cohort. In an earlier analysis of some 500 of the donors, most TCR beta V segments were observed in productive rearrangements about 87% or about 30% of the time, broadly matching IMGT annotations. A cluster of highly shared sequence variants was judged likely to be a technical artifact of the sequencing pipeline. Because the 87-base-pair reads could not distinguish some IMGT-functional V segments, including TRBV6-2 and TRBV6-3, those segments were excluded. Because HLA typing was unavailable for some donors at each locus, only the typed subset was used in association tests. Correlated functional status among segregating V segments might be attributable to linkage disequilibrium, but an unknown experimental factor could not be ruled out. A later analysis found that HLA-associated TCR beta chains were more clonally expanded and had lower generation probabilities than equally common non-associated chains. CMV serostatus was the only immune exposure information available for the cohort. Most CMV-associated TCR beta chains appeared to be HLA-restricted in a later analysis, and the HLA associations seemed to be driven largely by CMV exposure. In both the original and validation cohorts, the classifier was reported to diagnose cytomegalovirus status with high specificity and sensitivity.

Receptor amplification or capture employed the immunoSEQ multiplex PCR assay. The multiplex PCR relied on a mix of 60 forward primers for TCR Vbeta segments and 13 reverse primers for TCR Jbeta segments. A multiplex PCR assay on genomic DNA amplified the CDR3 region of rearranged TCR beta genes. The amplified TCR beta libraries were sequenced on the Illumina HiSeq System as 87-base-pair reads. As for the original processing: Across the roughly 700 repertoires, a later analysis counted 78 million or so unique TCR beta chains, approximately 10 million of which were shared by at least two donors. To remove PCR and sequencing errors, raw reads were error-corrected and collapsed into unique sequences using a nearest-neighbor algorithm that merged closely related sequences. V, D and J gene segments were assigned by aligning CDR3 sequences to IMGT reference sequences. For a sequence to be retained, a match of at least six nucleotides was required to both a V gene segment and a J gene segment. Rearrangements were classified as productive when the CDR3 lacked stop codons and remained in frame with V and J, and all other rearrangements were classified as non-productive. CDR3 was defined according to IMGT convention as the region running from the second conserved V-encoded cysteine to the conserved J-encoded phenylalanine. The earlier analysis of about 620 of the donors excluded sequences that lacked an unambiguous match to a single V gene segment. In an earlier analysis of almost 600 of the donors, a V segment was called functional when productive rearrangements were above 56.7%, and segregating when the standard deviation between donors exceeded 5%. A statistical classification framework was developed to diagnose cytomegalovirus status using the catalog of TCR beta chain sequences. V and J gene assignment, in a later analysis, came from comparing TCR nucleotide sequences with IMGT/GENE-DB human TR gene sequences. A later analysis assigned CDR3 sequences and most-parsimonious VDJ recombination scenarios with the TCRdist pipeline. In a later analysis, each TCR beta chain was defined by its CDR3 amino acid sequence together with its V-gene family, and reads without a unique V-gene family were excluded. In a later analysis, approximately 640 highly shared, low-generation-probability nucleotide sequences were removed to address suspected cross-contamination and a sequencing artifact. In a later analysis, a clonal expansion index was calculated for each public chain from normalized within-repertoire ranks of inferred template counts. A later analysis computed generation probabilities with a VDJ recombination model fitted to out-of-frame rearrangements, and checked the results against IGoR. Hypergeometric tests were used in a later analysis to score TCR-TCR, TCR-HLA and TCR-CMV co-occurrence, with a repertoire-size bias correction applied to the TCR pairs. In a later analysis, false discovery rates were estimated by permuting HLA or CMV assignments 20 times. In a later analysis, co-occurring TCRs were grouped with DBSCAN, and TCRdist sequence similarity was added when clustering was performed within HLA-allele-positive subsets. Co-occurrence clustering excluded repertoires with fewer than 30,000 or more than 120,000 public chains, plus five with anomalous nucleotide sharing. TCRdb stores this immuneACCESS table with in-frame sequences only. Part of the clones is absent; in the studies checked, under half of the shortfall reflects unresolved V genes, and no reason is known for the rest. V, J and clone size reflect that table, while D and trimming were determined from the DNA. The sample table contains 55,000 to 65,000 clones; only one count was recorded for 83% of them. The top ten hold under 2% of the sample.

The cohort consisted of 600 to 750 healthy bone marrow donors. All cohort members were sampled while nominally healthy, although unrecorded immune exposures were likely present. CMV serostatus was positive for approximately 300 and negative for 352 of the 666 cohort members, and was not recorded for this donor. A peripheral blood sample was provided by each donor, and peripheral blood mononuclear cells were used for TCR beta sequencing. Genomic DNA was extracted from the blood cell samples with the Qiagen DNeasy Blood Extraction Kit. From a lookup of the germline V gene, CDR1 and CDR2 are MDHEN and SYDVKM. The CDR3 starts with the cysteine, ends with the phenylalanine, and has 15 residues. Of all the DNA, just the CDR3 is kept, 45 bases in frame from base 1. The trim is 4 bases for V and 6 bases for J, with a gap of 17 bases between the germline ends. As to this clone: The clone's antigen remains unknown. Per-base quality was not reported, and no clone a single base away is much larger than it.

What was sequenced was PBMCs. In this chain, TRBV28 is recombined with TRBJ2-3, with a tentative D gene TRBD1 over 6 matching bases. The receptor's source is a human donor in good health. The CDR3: CASSSHQGTGDTQYF. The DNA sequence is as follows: TGTGCCAGCAGTTCTCATCAGGGGACCGGTGATACGCAGTATTTT.